Following are 9 T cell receptor beta chains from one sample sequenced in a study of blood T cell repertoires in COVID-19 (TCRdb year 2020). Libraries were constructed by the immunoSEQ multiplex PCR assay. Sourced from immuneACCESS, this table was stored by TCRdb with only in-frame sequences that have V and J called. A share of the clones is absent; for the studies checked, an unresolved V gene accounts for under half, and the remainder has no known explanation. Recorded for this sample are about 97,000 clones; approximately 86% of them occurred a single time. Together, the top ten hold just over 2% of the sample. The specimen was peripheral blood. The receptors were sampled from a man in his fifties with COVID-19, enrolled during active disease.

In this sample, this clone turned up a few times. This chain uses TRBV10-3 with TRBJ2-1; 10 bases are shared with TRBD1. This CDR3 has 16 amino acids. Unmatched junction bases numbered 6, after V lost 6 bases and J lost 1 base. Germline loops: CDR1 ENHRY, CDR2 SYGVKD. This CDR3 is CAIRRQGAASYNEQFF. Here the CDR3 DNA reads TGTGCCATCAGACGACAGGGGGCGGCGTCCTACAATGAGCAGTTCTTC.

The CDR3 protein is CASSEAEGNQPQHF. The CDR3 nucleotides are TGTGCCAGCAGTGAAGCGGAGGGGAATCAGCCCCAGCATTTT. V gene TRBV2 combines with J gene TRBJ1-5, with a possible D match to TRBD1 (5 bases). Trimming left V 0 bases short and J 4 bases short, with 7 bases between. The germline V gene has CDR1 SNHLY and CDR2 FYNNEI. The CDR3 contains 14 residues. The full variable domain, in which reference TRBV2 and TRBJ1-5 provide the parts outside the CDR3, is EPEVTQTPSHQVTQMGQEVILRCVPISNHLYFYWYRQILGQKVEFLVSFYNNEISEKSEIFDDQFSVERPDGSNFTLKIRSTKLEDSAMYFCASSEAEGNQPQHFGDGTRLSIL.

The V and J genes are TRBV5-1 and TRBJ1-3; the match to TRBD1 covers 8 bases. The CDR3 runs to 15 residues. The germline V gene has CDR1 SGHRS and CDR2 YFSETQ. J lost 9 bases, V lost 4 bases, and 12 bases had no gene match. CDR3 sequence: CASSKGQVGRGTIYF. The CDR3 region has the DNA TGCGCCAGCAGCAAGGGACAGGTCGGAAGGGGCACCATATATTTT.

The chain links TRBV4-1 to TRBJ2-1, with 10 nucleotides matching TRBD1. The CDR3 length is 18 residues. Germline loops: CDR1 MGHRA, CDR2 YSYEKL. The J segment lost 4 bases and the V segment lost 3 bases, leaving 12 bases of the junction unmatched. The CDR3 reads CASSQRDRGRNKYNEQFF. CDR3 bases: TGCGCCAGCAGCCAGAGGGACAGGGGTAGGAACAAATACAATGAGCAGTTCTTC.

This chain connects TRBV30 to TRBJ1-1; D not certain. This CDR3 contains 15 residues. Germline V lookup: CDR1 GTSNPN, CDR2 SVGIG (reference sequence). Trimming cost V 5 bases and J 0 bases, with 16 bases left between them. CDR3 sequence: CAWLPGNLMNTEAFF. CDR3 nucleotides: TGTGCCTGGCTGCCGGGGAACCTTATGAACACTGAAGCTTTCTTT.

The gene calls are TRBV7-6 and TRBJ2-7, with D possibly TRBD1 on 6 matching bases. Trimming took off 1 base at V and 6 bases at J, with 19 bases between the two ends. The CDR3 sequence is 16 residues long. Germline V lookup: CDR1 SGHVS, CDR2 FNYEAQ. In nucleotides, the CDR3 is TGTGCCAGCAGCTTAGTGTGGAGAGGGGGAAGATCCGAGCAGTACTTC. Encoded protein: CASSLVWRGGRSEQYF.

The chain uses TRBV30 and TRBJ1-2; TRBD1 is a possible D gene (6 bases). This CDR3 spans 12 amino acids. The V gene lost 5 bases and the J gene lost 7 bases, with 14 bases spanning the gap. In germline, CDR1 is GTSNPN, CDR2 SVGIG (reference sequence). CDR3: CAWGSTGLGYTF. For the CDR3, the DNA is TGTGCCTGGGGTTCGACAGGTCTTGGCTACACCTTC.

The chain recombines TRBV30 with TRBJ2-5; 10 bases fit TRBD2. The V gene's germline CDR1 is GTSNPN and CDR2 SVGIG (reference sequence). The CDR3 is made up of 15 amino acids. The CDR3 is CAFAIAGGSRTTQYF. The CDR3 DNA follows: TGTGCATTTGCAATAGCGGGGGGCTCGAGGACGACCCAGTACTTC.

The chain recombines TRBV5-1 with TRBJ2-7, with TRBD1 matching 7 bases. Germline V gives CDR1 SGHRS, CDR2 YFSETQ. This CDR3 spans 13 amino acids. V trimming: 3 bases; J trimming: 2 bases; junction bases outside the gene matches: 2. CDR3: CASSWDSPYEQYF. In DNA form, the CDR3 reads TGCGCCAGCAGCTGGGACAGTCCCTACGAGCAGTACTTC.